This is a list of T cell receptor beta chains from one sample in a study of PD-1 blockade in classical Hodgkin lymphoma. Assay used: immunoSEQ multiplex PCR; TCRdb lists only in-frame clones, some missing. The table shows around 40,000 clones, with around 80% occurring only once. The material sequenced was peripheral blood mononuclear cells (PBMCs), taken at baseline. All receptors come from a human donor with classical Hodgkin lymphoma. The CDR3 runs from the conserved cysteine through the conserved F or W. Each record gives: J gene, V gene, D gene, clone size, CDR3 protein, CDR3 DNA. A D gene is named only where the DNA matches it firmly. Clone sizes are given selectively: once, few, many, or a class where the clone is expanded.

j_gene: TRBJ1-2; v_gene: TRBV19; d_gene: TRBD1; abundance: NA; CDR3aa: CASSRQGLWGYTF; CDR3nt: TGTGCCAGTAGTCGACAGGGTCTGTGGGGCTACACCTTC
j_gene: TRBJ1-5; v_gene: TRBV6-1; d_gene: NA; abundance: NA; CDR3aa: CASRSSNQPQHF; CDR3nt: TGTGCCAGTCGTAGTAGCAATCAGCCCCAGCATTTT
j_gene: TRBJ1-4; v_gene: TRBV2; d_gene: NA; abundance: NA; CDR3aa: CASSAPRTATNEKLFF; CDR3nt: TGTGCCAGCAGTGCCCCAAGGACAGCAACTAATGAAAAACTGTTTTTT
j_gene: TRBJ1-2; v_gene: TRBV6-5; d_gene: TRBD1; abundance: NA; CDR3aa: CASSYSSTGRYGYTF; CDR3nt: TGTGCCAGCAGTTACTCTTCGACAGGGAGGTATGGCTACACCTTC
j_gene: TRBJ1-1; v_gene: TRBV5-1; d_gene: NA; abundance: once; CDR3aa: CASSLQPNTEAFF; CDR3nt: TGCGCCAGCAGCTTACAGCCGAACACTGAAGCTTTCTTT
j_gene: TRBJ1-1; v_gene: TRBV7-2; d_gene: NA; abundance: NA; CDR3aa: CASSLTGNTEAFF; CDR3nt: TGTGCCAGCAGCCTGACAGGAAACACTGAAGCTTTCTTT
j_gene: TRBJ1-2; v_gene: TRBV19; d_gene: NA; abundance: NA; CDR3aa: CASSIRSYGYTF; CDR3nt: TGTGCCAGTAGTATTAGGTCCTATGGCTACACCTTC
j_gene: TRBJ2-1; v_gene: TRBV11-2; d_gene: NA; abundance: many; CDR3aa: CASSLANEQFF; CDR3nt: TGTGCCAGCAGCTTAGCGAATGAGCAGTTCTTC
j_gene: TRBJ2-1; v_gene: TRBV10-3; d_gene: NA; abundance: NA; CDR3aa: CAISESLGSRFNEQFF; CDR3nt: TGTGCCATCAGTGAGTCACTGGGATCCCGATTTAATGAGCAGTTCTTC
j_gene: TRBJ2-3; v_gene: TRBV5-1; d_gene: NA; abundance: NA; CDR3aa: CASSLMGDADTQYF; CDR3nt: TGCGCCAGCAGCTTGATGGGTGACGCAGATACGCAGTATTTT
j_gene: TRBJ1-4; v_gene: TRBV18; d_gene: NA; abundance: NA; CDR3aa: CASSPEAGGSNEKLFF; CDR3nt: TGTGCCAGCTCACCTGAAGCGGGGGGCTCTAATGAAAAACTGTTTTTT
j_gene: TRBJ1-2; v_gene: TRBV28; d_gene: NA; abundance: NA; CDR3aa: CASSQWGRLLRVYTF; CDR3nt: TGTGCCAGCAGCCAATGGGGCAGGCTTCTTAGGGTCTACACCTTC
j_gene: TRBJ2-7; v_gene: TRBV2; d_gene: TRBD1; abundance: NA; CDR3aa: CASRTGPSYEQYF; CDR3nt: TGTGCCAGTAGGACAGGTCCATCCTACGAGCAGTACTTC
j_gene: TRBJ2-7; v_gene: TRBV5-6; d_gene: NA; abundance: NA; CDR3aa: CASSSLSTDSYEQYF; CDR3nt: TGTGCCAGCAGCTCGCTCAGCACGGACTCCTACGAGCAGTACTTC
j_gene: TRBJ1-1; v_gene: TRBV4-3; d_gene: NA; abundance: once; CDR3aa: CASSLSRGGSTEAFF; CDR3nt: TGCGCCAGCAGCCTGAGTCGGGGCGGGAGCACTGAAGCTTTCTTT
j_gene: TRBJ2-1; v_gene: TRBV10-3; d_gene: NA; abundance: NA; CDR3aa: CAISGGIDEQFF; CDR3nt: TGTGCCATCAGTGGGGGGATTGATGAGCAGTTCTTC
j_gene: TRBJ2-3; v_gene: TRBV5-1; d_gene: TRBD1; abundance: NA; CDR3aa: CASSGLGQVTDTQYF; CDR3nt: TGCGCCAGCAGCGGGTTAGGACAGGTCACAGATACGCAGTATTTT
j_gene: TRBJ1-2; v_gene: TRBV7-9; d_gene: NA; abundance: medium-sized; CDR3aa: CASSLTELYGYTF; CDR3nt: TGTGCCAGCAGCTTAACGGAACTCTATGGCTACACCTTC
j_gene: TRBJ2-7; v_gene: TRBV4-3; d_gene: NA; abundance: once; CDR3aa: CASSQERGTWQYF; CDR3nt: TGCGCCAGCAGCCAAGAACGAGGGACCTGGCAGTACTTC
j_gene: TRBJ2-6; v_gene: TRBV5-4; d_gene: NA; abundance: NA; CDR3aa: CASSLPGANVLTF; CDR3nt: TGTGCCAGCAGCCTTCCTGGGGCCAACGTCCTGACTTTC
j_gene: TRBJ2-7; v_gene: TRBV6-5; d_gene: TRBD1; abundance: NA; CDR3aa: CASSYRTGGAYREQYF; CDR3nt: TGTGCCAGCAGTTACAGAACAGGGGGCGCGTATAGAGAGCAGTACTTC
j_gene: TRBJ2-7; v_gene: TRBV27; d_gene: NA; abundance: NA; CDR3aa: CASSLHQGLLYEQYF; CDR3nt: TGTGCCAGCAGTTTGCACCAAGGCCTCCTCTACGAGCAGTACTTC
j_gene: TRBJ1-1; v_gene: TRBV7-2; d_gene: TRBD1; abundance: once; CDR3aa: CASSRTQGLNTEAFF; CDR3nt: TGTGCCAGCAGCCGAACACAGGGGTTGAACACTGAAGCTTTCTTT
j_gene: TRBJ1-2; v_gene: TRBV5-5; d_gene: NA; abundance: NA; CDR3aa: CASSPQPGRGYGYTF; CDR3nt: TGTGCCAGCAGCCCACAACCGGGACGGGGCTATGGCTACACCTTC
j_gene: TRBJ2-3; v_gene: TRBV4-3; d_gene: TRBD2; abundance: NA; CDR3aa: CASSQDRGGGATDTQYF; CDR3nt: TGCGCCAGCAGCCAAGATCGGGGCGGGGGGGCCACAGATACGCAGTATTTT
j_gene: TRBJ2-1; v_gene: TRBV11-2; d_gene: TRBD2; abundance: NA; CDR3aa: CASSLSSGGYNEQFF; CDR3nt: TGTGCCAGCAGCTTATCTAGCGGGGGTTACAATGAGCAGTTCTTC
j_gene: TRBJ2-3; v_gene: TRBV30; d_gene: TRBD2; abundance: NA; CDR3aa: CAWSVEGPHKRGVTDTQYF; CDR3nt: TGTGCCTGGAGTGTAGAAGGTCCCCATAAGCGGGGGGTCACAGATACGCAGTATTTT
j_gene: TRBJ2-1; v_gene: TRBV5-5; d_gene: TRBD2; abundance: NA; CDR3aa: CASSLGLAGWNEQFF; CDR3nt: TGTGCCAGCAGTTTAGGACTAGCGGGGTGGAATGAGCAGTTCTTC
j_gene: TRBJ1-1; v_gene: TRBV10-3; d_gene: NA; abundance: NA; CDR3aa: CAISDRGLGSTEAFF; CDR3nt: TGTGCCATCAGTGATAGGGGTTTGGGGAGCACTGAAGCTTTCTTT
j_gene: TRBJ2-7; v_gene: TRBV6-6; d_gene: TRBD2; abundance: NA; CDR3aa: CASRPLAGGVYEQYF; CDR3nt: TGTGCCAGCAGACCCCTAGCGGGGGGGGTCTACGAGCAGTACTTC
j_gene: TRBJ2-7; v_gene: TRBV6-1; d_gene: TRBD1; abundance: NA; CDR3aa: CASSFGQDSYEQYF; CDR3nt: TGTGCCAGCAGCTTCGGACAGGACTCCTACGAGCAGTACTTC